Listed here are 31 T cell receptor beta chains from one sample, sequenced in a study of T cells in localized non-small cell lung cancer. Here immunoSEQ multiplex PCR was the method, and the copy in TCRdb shows in-frame clones only, minus some. The data show about 9,000 clones, 92% seen once. The sequencing here drew on peripheral blood, taken before any cancer treatment. The receptors shown here come from a woman aged 35 to 69 with stage I squamous cell lung carcinoma.

The chain employs TRBV25-1 and TRBJ2-2; D ambiguous. Germline-derived CDR1 and CDR2 are MGHDK and SYGVNS. V lost 3 bases and J lost 1, with 9 bases in between. The CDR3 is made up of 15 amino acids. The CDR3 here is CASSDPLRNTGELFF. CDR3 DNA sequence: TGTGCCAGCAGTGACCCCCTTAGGAACACCGGGGAGCTGTTTTTT.

The J gene is TRBJ1-2, the V gene TRBV2, with TRBD1 identical over 8 bases. The CDR3 runs 14 residues. The germline gives CDR1 SNHLY, CDR2 FYNNEI. Unmatched junction bases numbered 3, after V lost 3 bases and J lost 3 bases. The CDR3 DNA sequence: TGTGCCAGCAGTGAGTTACAGGGGGACTATGGCTACACCTTC. It yields the protein CASSELQGDYGYTF.

The chain combines TRBV19 with TRBJ1-3; D gene uncertain. The CDR3 extends over 13 amino acids. CDR1 is LNHDA, CDR2 SQIVND, per germline (reference sequence). V was clipped by 5 bases and J by 0 bases, with 5 bases between them. The CDR3: CASSPSSGNTIYF. The CDR3 nucleotides are TGTGCCAGTAGTCCCTCCTCTGGAAACACCATATATTTT. Drawing the rest from reference TRBV19 and TRBJ1-3, the complete variable domain is DGGITQSPKYLFRKEGQNVTLSCEQNLNHDAMYWYRQDPGQGLRLIYYSQIVNDFQKGDIAEGYSVSREKKESFPLTVTSAQKNPTAFYLCASSPSSGNTIYFGEGSWLTVV.

The chain joins TRBV19 to TRBJ1-2; D call uncertain. The CDR3 loop spans 12 amino acids. V shed 6 bases and J shed 5 bases, with 10 bases lying between them. Per germline, CDR1 LNHDA and CDR2 SQIVND (reference sequence). Here the CDR3 DNA reads TGTGCCAGTAGCCCTACGGCGTATGGCTACACCTTC. Translated: CASSPTAYGYTF.

V and J are TRBV2 and TRBJ1-2; 7 positions agree with TRBD1. V lost 7 bases, J lost 7 bases, and 9 bases stayed unmatched. The CDR3 runs to 13 residues. In germline, CDR1 is SNHLY, CDR2 FYNNEI. The CDR3 DNA reads TGTGCCAGCAATTTTGAGGGGGCTCGTGGCTACACCTTC. It encodes CASNFEGARGYTF.

The rearrangement uses TRBV29-1 and TRBJ2-3; D may be TRBD2 (6 bases). CDR3 length equals 15 residues. V dropped 5 bases and J dropped 6 bases, with 21 bases sitting between them. Germline assignment: CDR1 SQVTM and CDR2 ANQGSEA. CDR3 DNA: TGCAGCGTTAAGGAGGGGCCGGCTATATCGGATACGCAGTATTTT. Protein sequence: CSVKEGPAISDTQYF.

V and J are TRBV7-2 and TRBJ2-5, with 10 bases identical to TRBD1. J gave up 5 bases and V 3 bases, and 6 bases lay outside the gene matches. Germline V gives CDR1 SGHTA, CDR2 FQGNSA. The CDR3 is 15 amino acids. CDR3 sequence: CASSFSRQGAETQYF. The DNA for the CDR3 is TGTGCCAGCAGCTTCAGCAGACAGGGGGCCGAGACCCAGTACTTC.

The chain combines TRBV30 with TRBJ1-2, with D possibly matching TRBD1 (5 bases). Trimming removed 3 bases from V and 4 bases from J, with 15 bases in between. Germline CDR1 is GTSNPN and CDR2 is SVGIG (reference sequence). CDR3 length equals 14 residues. The CDR3 region has the DNA TGTGCCTGGAGAAGCGGGGCCCTAGGCTATGGCTACACCTTC. It specifies CAWRSGALGYGYTF.

V is TRBV4-2 and J is TRBJ1-6; D remains ambiguous. In germline, CDR1 is LGHNA, CDR2 YNFKEQ. This CDR3 spans 20 amino acids. V lost 0 bases to trimming and J lost 9 bases, with 27 bases between them. The CDR3 loop reads CASSQELRKTHVVPLSPLHF. For the CDR3, the DNA is TGTGCCAGCAGCCAAGAACTAAGGAAGACGCATGTCGTCCCACTTTCACCCCTCCACTTT.

J is TRBJ2-3 and V is TRBV7-9; TRBD1 aligns across 10 bases. CDR1 SEHNR and CDR2 FQNEAQ come from the germline V gene (reference sequence). The CDR3 spans 15 residues. After removal of 8 bases from V and 2 bases from J, the junction contained 7 bases not matched to a gene. CDR3 DNA: TGTGCCAGCCAGGACAGGGGGGAACCCACAGATACGCAGTATTTT. This translates into CASQDRGEPTDTQYF. Looking up the rest from reference TRBV7-9 and TRBJ2-3 gives the full variable domain: DTGVSQNPRHKITKRGQNVTFRCDPISEHNRLYWYRQTLGQGPEFLTYFQNEAQLEKSRLLSDRFSAERPKGSFSTLEIQRTEQGDSAMYLCASQDRGEPTDTQYFGPGTRLTVL.

This rearrangement joins TRBV19 to TRBJ1-5; D is ambiguous. CDR1 LNHDA and CDR2 SQIVND come from the germline V gene (reference sequence). The length of the CDR3 is 14 residues. The V end lost 0 bases, the J end lost 4 bases, and 7 bases lay between the germline ends. The CDR3, as DNA: TGTGCCAGTAGTATAGAACCTGGGAATCAGCCCCAGCATTTT. This codes for CASSIEPGNQPQHF.

The chain employs TRBV5-1 and TRBJ2-2; weak D call: TRBD2 (5 bases). The germline gives CDR1 SGHRS, CDR2 YFSETQ. V lost 0 bases and J 4 bases, leaving 10 bases between the germline ends. The CDR3 covers 15 residues. Here the CDR3 DNA reads TGCGCCAGCAGCTTGGCGACTACAAGCACCGGGGAGCTGTTTTTT. This sequence encodes CASSLATTSTGELFF.

V gene TRBV5-4 combines with J gene TRBJ2-7, with TRBD2 as a possible D gene (5 bases). CDR3 length: 11 residues. V was trimmed by 0 bases and J by 7 bases, leaving 5 bases between them. CDR1 SGHNT and CDR2 YYREEE come from the germline V gene (reference sequence). Here the CDR3 reads CASSLGEEQYF. CDR3 sequence (DNA): TGTGCCAGCAGCTTGGGGGAGGAGCAGTACTTC.

V gene TRBV7-8 combines with J gene TRBJ2-5, with TRBD1 as a possible D gene (7 bases). Germline V CDR1 and CDR2: SGHVS, FQNEAQ. CDR3 length equals 15 residues. Trimming stripped 5 bases from V and 4 bases from J, with 17 bases between. The CDR3, as DNA: TGTGCCAGCAGCGCCTCACAGGGGCGGGGAGAGACCCAGTACTTC. Translating it yields CASSASQGRGETQYF.

For this clone: At one end, the junction sequence differs from germline, possibly due to a read error. The chain employs TRBV11-1 and TRBJ2-4; no definite D call. The CDR3 spans 13 residues. Germline values: CDR1 SGHAT, CDR2 FQDESV (reference sequence). The CDR3 loop is CASSLGSQVIQYF. In nucleotides, the CDR3 is TGTGCCAGCAGTTTAGGGTCACAAGTAATTCAGTACTTC.

The gene calls are TRBV6-1 and TRBJ2-1; 7 bases fit TRBD2. The CDR3 covers 15 residues. Germline CDR1 reads MNHNS; CDR2 reads SASEGT. J was trimmed by 10 bases and V by 4 bases; bases with no gene match: 13. The CDR3 protein is CASSAFTSDVGEQFF. Here the CDR3 DNA reads TGTGCCAGCAGTGCCTTTACTAGCGACGTGGGGGAGCAGTTCTTC.

The chain links TRBV29-1 to TRBJ2-3; TRBD2 is a possible D gene (7 bases). Trimming stripped 3 bases from V and 6 bases from J, with 13 bases between. The CDR3 contains 13 residues. Germline V gene lookup returns CDR1 SQVTM and CDR2 ANQGSEA. The CDR3 loop is CSVERGRGDTQYF. CDR3 nucleotide sequence: TGCAGCGTTGAGCGGGGGAGGGGGGATACGCAGTATTTT.

J is TRBJ2-1 and V is TRBV6-5; TRBD2 aligns across 11 bases. The CDR3 length is 14 residues. The germline V gene encodes CDR1 MNHEY and CDR2 SVGAGI. With V trimmed by 1 base and J by 12 bases, 5 bases remained unmatched. The CDR3 DNA follows: TGTGCCAGCAGTTACTTACTAGCGGGGGCTCGGCAGTTCTTC. It yields the protein CASSYLLAGARQFF.

The chain links TRBV11-2 to TRBJ2-7; perhaps TRBD2 as D (6 bases). V shed 5 bases and J shed 7 bases, with 15 bases lying between them. The CDR3 is 13 amino acids. Germline CDR1 SGHAT, CDR2 FQNNGV. This CDR3 is CASSLASVSEQYF. In DNA, the CDR3 is TGTGCCAGCAGCCTAGCGTCTGTGAGTGAGCAGTACTTC.

The chain links TRBV6-5 to TRBJ2-4; D could derive from TRBD1 or TRBD2 (6 bases each). Germline assignment: CDR1 MNHEY and CDR2 SVGAGI. V gave up 1 base and J gave up 5 bases, with 9 bases separating them. The CDR3 totals 14 residues. In nucleotides, the CDR3 is TGTGCCAGCAGTTACTTGGGGGGCCAAAACATTCAGTACTTC. This codes for CASSYLGGQNIQYF.

The rearrangement uses TRBV2 and TRBJ1-4; no definite D call. CDR1 is SNHLY, CDR2 FYNNEI, per germline. The CDR3 runs 15 residues. V was shortened by 6 bases and J by 0 bases, with 11 bases between the two germline ends. The CDR3 DNA is TGTGCCAGCAGACACGACACCTCAACTAATGAAAAACTGTTTTTT. It translates to CASRHDTSTNEKLFF.

The table lists this clone with a count of one. The V call is TRBV5-5, the J call TRBJ2-7; D gene uncertain. The CDR3 length is 15 residues. Germline V CDR1 and CDR2: SGHKS, YYEKEE (reference sequence). Trimming took off 4 bases at V and 1 base at J, with 15 bases between the two ends. The CDR3 is CASSPTSGGSYEQYF. Here the CDR3 DNA reads TGTGCCAGCAGCCCCACTTCAGGCGGTTCCTACGAGCAGTACTTC.

This chain uses TRBV6-6 with TRBJ2-5, with D perhaps assigned TRBD1 or TRBD2 (6 bases each). Trimming left V 5 bases short and J 4 bases short, with 8 bases between. This CDR3 has 12 residues. From germline, CDR1 is MNHNY and CDR2 SVGAGI (reference sequence). CDR3 loop: CASSKGGETQYF. The CDR3 DNA reads as TGTGCCAGCAGTAAGGGGGGAGAGACCCAGTACTTC.

The J gene is TRBJ2-2, the V gene TRBV19; unclear D gene. The CDR3 length is 14 residues. V lost 8 bases, J lost 0 bases, and 10 bases lay in between. CDR1 and CDR2 from the germline V gene are LNHDA and SQIVND (reference sequence). The DNA of the CDR3 is TGTGCCAGTGGCACAGCTACGAACACCGGGGAGCTGTTTTTT. This gives the protein CASGTATNTGELFF.

The chain has TRBV7-2 and TRBJ1-2; D may be TRBD1 (6 bases). The CDR3 has 14 residues. With 5 bases removed from V and 4 bases from J, the gap between germline ends came to 14 bases. CDR1 is SGHTA, CDR2 FQGNSA, per germline. The CDR3 loop reads CASSVQGPIYGYTF. The CDR3, as DNA: TGTGCCAGCAGCGTACAGGGACCTATCTATGGCTACACCTTC.

This clone was observed a handful of times. The chain combines TRBV6-6 with TRBJ2-2, with D possibly being TRBD1 or TRBD2 (6 bases each). Between the trimmed V and J ends, which lost 8 bases and 2 bases, there was a span of 18 bases. Germline V CDR1 and CDR2: MNHNY, SVGAGI (reference sequence). The CDR3 extends over 16 amino acids. The CDR3 here is CASQRGGLPNTGELFF. The CDR3 bases are TGTGCCAGCCAACGAGGGGGACTCCCTAACACCGGGGAGCTGTTTTTT.

This rearrangement joins TRBV19 to TRBJ1-1; 9 nucleotides agree with TRBD1. The germline V gene encodes CDR1 LNHDA and CDR2 SQIVND (reference sequence). The length of the CDR3 is 14 residues. The J segment lost 4 bases and the V segment lost 7 bases, leaving 7 bases of the junction unmatched. CDR3 sequence: CASTNRGLGTEAFF. In DNA, the CDR3 is TGTGCCAGTACCAACAGGGGGCTGGGCACTGAAGCTTTCTTT.

The V gene is TRBV7-3, the J gene TRBJ1-1; D gene ambiguous. This CDR3 comprises 17 residues. The germline V gene has CDR1 SGHTA and CDR2 FQGTGA. V was shortened by 6 bases and J by 2 bases, with 22 bases between the two germline ends. This CDR3 is CASSKSNGRAGNTEAFF. The CDR3 DNA reads TGTGCCAGCAGTAAATCTAACGGGAGGGCGGGAAACACTGAAGCTTTCTTT.

The chain combines TRBV19 with TRBJ1-1; no firm D call. The CDR3 length is 17 residues. Trimming took off 0 bases at V and 2 bases at J, with 16 bases between the two ends. The V gene's germline CDR1 is LNHDA and CDR2 SQIVND (reference sequence). The CDR3 loop reads CASSIEGARTVNTEAFF. The CDR3 DNA reads as TGTGCCAGTAGTATAGAGGGAGCGAGGACGGTTAACACTGAAGCTTTCTTT.

This clone was recorded only once. The genes are TRBV5-1 and TRBJ1-1; tentative D call: TRBD1 (5 bases). The V gene's germline CDR1 is SGHRS and CDR2 YFSETQ. V shed 2 bases and J shed 3 bases, with 8 bases lying between them. The CDR3 length is 13 residues. The CDR3 DNA reads as TGCGCCAGCAGCTTAGGCAGGGACACTGAAGCTTTCTTT. Translation: CASSLGRDTEAFF.

The chain combines TRBV5-1 with TRBJ2-1; 9 bases map to TRBD1. Per the germline V gene, CDR1 is SGHRS and CDR2 is YFSETQ. V lost 2 bases to trimming and J lost 6 bases; unmatched junction nucleotides: 6. CDR3 length: 15 amino acids. In nucleotides, the CDR3 is TGCGCCAGCAGCTTTTCCGGGACAGGGTTCAATGAGCAGTTCTTC. As protein: CASSFSGTGFNEQFF.